This T cell receptor (beta chain) was sequenced in a study of T cells after posttransplantation cyclophosphamide. Study-level results: TRB overlap between skin or GI tissue T cells and blood was limited. Donor-recipient repertoire similarity was low at 1-2 months, rising over year one. After PTCy, TRB diversity resembled that of CNI/methotrexate controls.

Remarks on this clone: What it binds is unknown.

Controls had myeloablative marrow grafts with methotrexate and calcineurin inhibitor, sampled at 1 year. The CDR3 extends over 16 amino acids. Germline-derived CDR1 and CDR2 are SGHAT and FQNNGV. V lost 1 base, J lost 10 bases, and 9 bases stayed unmatched. Measured with immunoSEQ multiplex PCR; TCRdb has only the in-frame clones, and not every one. The sample lists approximately 10,000 clones, approximately 88% occurring once. The TCR sequence derives from a male patient aged 45-60 years who received an allogeneic stem cell transplant from an unrelated donor, was CMV-positive, and had chronic GVHD only. T cells may partly derive from the graft donor. This sequence joins TRBV11-2 and TRBJ2-1, with TRBD2 matching over 11 bases. Source: PBMCs, taken 430 to 450 days after allogeneic stem cell transplant with calcineurin inhibitor and methotrexate. The CDR3 sequence: CASSLAASGRLREQFF. The CDR3 DNA follows: TGTGCCAGCAGCTTAGCGGCTAGCGGGAGGTTAAGGGAGCAGTTCTTC. The whole variable domain, remainder taken from reference TRBV11-2 and TRBJ2-1, is EAGVAQSPRYKIIEKRQSVAFWCNPISGHATLYWYQQILGQGPKLLIQFQNNGVVDDSQLPKDRFSAERLKGVDSTLKIQPAKLEDSAVYLCASSLAASGRLREQFFGPGTRLTVL.